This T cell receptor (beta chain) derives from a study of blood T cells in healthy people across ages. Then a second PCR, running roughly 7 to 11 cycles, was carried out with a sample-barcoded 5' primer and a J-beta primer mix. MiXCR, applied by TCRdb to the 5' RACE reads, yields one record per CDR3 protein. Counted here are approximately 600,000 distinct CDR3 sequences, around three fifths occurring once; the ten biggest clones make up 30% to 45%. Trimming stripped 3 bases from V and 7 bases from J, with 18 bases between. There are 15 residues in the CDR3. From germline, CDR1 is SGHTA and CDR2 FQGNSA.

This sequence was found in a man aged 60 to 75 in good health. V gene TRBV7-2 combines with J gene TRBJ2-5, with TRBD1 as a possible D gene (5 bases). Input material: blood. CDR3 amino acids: CASSLEGVTSRTQYF. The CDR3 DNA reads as TGTGCCAGCAGCTTGGAAGGGGTCACATCTCGGACCCAGTACTTC. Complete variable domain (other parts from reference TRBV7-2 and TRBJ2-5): GAGVSQSPSNKVTEKGKDVELRCDPISGHTALYWYRQSLGQGLEFLIYFQGNSAPDKSGLPSDRFSAERTGGSVSTLTIQRTQQEDSAVYLCASSLEGVTSRTQYFGPGTRLLVL.